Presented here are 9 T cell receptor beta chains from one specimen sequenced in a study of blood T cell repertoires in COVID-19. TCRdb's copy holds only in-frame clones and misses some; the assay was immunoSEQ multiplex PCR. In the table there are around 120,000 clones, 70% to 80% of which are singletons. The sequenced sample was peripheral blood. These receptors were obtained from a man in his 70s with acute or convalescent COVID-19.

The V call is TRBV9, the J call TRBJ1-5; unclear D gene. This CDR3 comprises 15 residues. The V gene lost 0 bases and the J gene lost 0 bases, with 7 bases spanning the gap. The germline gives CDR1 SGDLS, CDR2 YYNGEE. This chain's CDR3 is CASSVGGFSNQPQHF. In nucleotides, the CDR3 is TGTGCCAGCAGCGTAGGAGGGTTTAGCAATCAGCCCCAGCATTTT.

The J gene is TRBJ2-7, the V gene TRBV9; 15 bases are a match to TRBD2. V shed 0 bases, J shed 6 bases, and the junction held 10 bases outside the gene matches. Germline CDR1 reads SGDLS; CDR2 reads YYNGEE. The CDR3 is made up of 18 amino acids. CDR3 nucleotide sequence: TGTGCCAGCAGCGTAGCCCCTGGACTAGCGGGGGGGCCGATCGAGCAGTACTTC. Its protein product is CASSVAPGLAGGPIEQYF.

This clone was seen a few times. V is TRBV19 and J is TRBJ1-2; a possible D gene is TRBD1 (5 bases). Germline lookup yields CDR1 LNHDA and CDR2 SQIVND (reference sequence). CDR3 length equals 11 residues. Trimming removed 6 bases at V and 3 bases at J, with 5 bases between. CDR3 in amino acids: CASRTDYGYTF. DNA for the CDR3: TGTGCCAGTAGGACAGACTATGGCTACACCTTC.

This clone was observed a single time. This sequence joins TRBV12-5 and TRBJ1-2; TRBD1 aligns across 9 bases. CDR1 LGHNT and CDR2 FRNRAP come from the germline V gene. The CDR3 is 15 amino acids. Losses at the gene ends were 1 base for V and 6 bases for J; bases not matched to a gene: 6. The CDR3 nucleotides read TGTGCTAGTGGTTTGGCCCAAGGACAGGGGAATGGCTACACCTTC. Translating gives CASGLAQGQGNGYTF. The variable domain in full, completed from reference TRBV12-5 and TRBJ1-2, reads DARVTQTPRHKVTEMGQEVTMRCQPILGHNTVFWYRQTMMQGLELLAYFRNRAPLDDSGMPKDRFSAEMPDATLATLKIQPSEPRDSAVYFCASGLAQGQGNGYTFGSGTRLTVV.

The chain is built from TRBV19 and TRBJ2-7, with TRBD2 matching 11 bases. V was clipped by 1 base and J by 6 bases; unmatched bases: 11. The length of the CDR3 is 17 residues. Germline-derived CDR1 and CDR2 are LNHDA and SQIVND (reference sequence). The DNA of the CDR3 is TGTGCCAGTAGTATAGGAGGGATAGCGGGAGGGCCCACCGAGCAGTACTTC. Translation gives CASSIGGIAGGPTEQYF.

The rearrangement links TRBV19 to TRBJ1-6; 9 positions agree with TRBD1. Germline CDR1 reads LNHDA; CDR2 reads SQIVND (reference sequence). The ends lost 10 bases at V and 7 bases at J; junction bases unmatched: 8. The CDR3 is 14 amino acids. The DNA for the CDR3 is TGTGCCACCGAGGGGACAGGGTTCAATTCACCCCTCCACTTT. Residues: CATEGTGFNSPLHF.

The CDR3: CASSPDILGASRDTQYF. The CDR3 DNA follows: TGTGCCAGCAGCCCCGATATCTTGGGCGCCTCGAGAGATACGCAGTATTTT. The rearrangement links TRBV7-9 to TRBJ2-3; no clear D gene. Germline CDR1 and CDR2: SEHNR and FQNEAQ (reference sequence). The CDR3 spans 17 residues. The V gene lost 5 bases and the J gene lost 5 bases, with 23 bases spanning the gap.

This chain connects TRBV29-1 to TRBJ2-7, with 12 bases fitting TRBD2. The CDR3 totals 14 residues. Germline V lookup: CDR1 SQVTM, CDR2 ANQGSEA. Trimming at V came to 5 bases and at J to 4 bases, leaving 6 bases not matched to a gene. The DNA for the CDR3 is TGCAGCGTTTCTAGCGGGAGGGCCGGGTACGAGCAGTACTTC. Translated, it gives CSVSSGRAGYEQYF.

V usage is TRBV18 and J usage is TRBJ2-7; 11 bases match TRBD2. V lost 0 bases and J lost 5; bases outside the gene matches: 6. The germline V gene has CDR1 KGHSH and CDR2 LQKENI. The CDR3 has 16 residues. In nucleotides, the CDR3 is TGTGCCAGCTCACCACCCTGGACTAGCGGGCCCAACGAGCAGTACTTC. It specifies CASSPPWTSGPNEQYF.